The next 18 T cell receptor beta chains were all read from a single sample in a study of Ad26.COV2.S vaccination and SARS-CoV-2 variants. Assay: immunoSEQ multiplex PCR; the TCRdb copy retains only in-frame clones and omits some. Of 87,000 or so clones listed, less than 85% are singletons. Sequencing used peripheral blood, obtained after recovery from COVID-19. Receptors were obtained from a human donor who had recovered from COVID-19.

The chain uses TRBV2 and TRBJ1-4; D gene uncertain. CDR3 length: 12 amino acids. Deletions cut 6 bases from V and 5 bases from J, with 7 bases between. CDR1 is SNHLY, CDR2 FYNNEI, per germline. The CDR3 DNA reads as TGTGCCAGCAGGCCCGAGAATGAAAAACTGTTTTTT. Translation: CASRPENEKLFF. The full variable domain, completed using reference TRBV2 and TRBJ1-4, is EPEVTQTPSHQVTQMGQEVILRCVPISNHLYFYWYRQILGQKVEFLVSFYNNEISEKSEIFDDQFSVERPDGSNFTLKIRSTKLEDSAMYFCASRPENEKLFFGSGTQLSVL.

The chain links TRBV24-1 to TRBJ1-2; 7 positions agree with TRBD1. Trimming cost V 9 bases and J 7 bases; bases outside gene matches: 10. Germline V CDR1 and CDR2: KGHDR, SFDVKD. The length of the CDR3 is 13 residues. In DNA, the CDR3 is TGTGCCACCGCCGGACAGGTCGATCCTGGCTACACCTTC. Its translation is CATAGQVDPGYTF.

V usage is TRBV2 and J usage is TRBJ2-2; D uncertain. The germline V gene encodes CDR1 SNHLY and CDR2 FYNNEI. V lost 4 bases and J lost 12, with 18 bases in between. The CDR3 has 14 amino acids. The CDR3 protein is CASSVTETKNQLFF. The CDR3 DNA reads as TGTGCCAGCAGTGTTACAGAGACCAAGAATCAGCTGTTTTTT.

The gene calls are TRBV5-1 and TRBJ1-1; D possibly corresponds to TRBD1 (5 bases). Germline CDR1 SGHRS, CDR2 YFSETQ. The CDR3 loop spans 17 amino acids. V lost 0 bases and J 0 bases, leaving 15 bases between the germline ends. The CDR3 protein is CASSLARGRVLNTEAFF. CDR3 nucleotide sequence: TGCGCCAGCAGCTTGGCAAGGGGCCGGGTCCTGAACACTGAAGCTTTCTTT.

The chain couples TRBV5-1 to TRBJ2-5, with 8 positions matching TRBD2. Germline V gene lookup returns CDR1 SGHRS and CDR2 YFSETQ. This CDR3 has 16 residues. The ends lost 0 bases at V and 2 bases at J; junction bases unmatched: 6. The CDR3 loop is CASSLDLAGRQETQYF. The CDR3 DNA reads TGCGCCAGCAGCTTGGATCTAGCGGGTAGACAAGAGACCCAGTACTTC.

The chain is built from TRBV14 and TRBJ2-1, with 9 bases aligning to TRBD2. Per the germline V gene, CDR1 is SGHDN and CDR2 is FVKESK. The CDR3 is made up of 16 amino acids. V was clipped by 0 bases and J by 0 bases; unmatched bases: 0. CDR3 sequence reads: CASSQDSGSSYNEQFF. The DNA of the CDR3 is TGTGCCAGCAGCCAAGATAGCGGGAGCTCCTACAATGAGCAGTTCTTC.

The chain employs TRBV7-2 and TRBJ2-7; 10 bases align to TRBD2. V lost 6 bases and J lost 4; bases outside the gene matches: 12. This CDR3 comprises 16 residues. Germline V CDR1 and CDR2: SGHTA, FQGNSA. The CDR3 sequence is CASSPTRTSGYYEQYF. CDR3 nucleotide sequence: TGTGCCAGCAGTCCCACCCGGACTAGCGGATATTACGAGCAGTACTTC.

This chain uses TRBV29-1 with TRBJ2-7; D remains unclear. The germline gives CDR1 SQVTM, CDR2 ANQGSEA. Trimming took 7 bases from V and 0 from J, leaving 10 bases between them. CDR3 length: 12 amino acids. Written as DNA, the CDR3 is TGCAGCGCCCTGACGAGCTCCTACGAGCAGTACTTC. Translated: CSALTSSYEQYF.

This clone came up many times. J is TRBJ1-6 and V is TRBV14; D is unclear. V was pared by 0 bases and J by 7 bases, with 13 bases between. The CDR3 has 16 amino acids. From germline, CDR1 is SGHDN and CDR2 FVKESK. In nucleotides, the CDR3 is TGTGCCAGCAGCCAAGATCCAGGTGGTCACAATTCACCCCTCCACTTT. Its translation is CASSQDPGGHNSPLHF.

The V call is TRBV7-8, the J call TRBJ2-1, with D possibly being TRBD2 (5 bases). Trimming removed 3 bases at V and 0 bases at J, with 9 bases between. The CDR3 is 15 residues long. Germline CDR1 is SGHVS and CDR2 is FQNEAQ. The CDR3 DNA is TGTGCCAGCAGCTTTAGCGAGACCTCCTACAATGAGCAGTTCTTC. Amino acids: CASSFSETSYNEQFF.

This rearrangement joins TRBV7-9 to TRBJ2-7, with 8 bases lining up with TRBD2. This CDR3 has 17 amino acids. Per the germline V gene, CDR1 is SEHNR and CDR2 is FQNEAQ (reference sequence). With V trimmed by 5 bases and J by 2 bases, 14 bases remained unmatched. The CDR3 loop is CASSLGRGGYDPYEQYF. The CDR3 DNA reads TGTGCCAGCAGCCTCGGGAGGGGGGGATACGACCCCTACGAGCAGTACTTC.

The CDR3 loop reads CASSVDSGLNYGYTF. CDR3 DNA sequence: TGTGCCAGCAGCGTAGATAGTGGATTAAACTATGGCTACACCTTC. The J gene is TRBJ1-2, the V gene TRBV9; the D is unclear. V lost 0 bases, J lost 2 bases, and 11 bases lay in between. The CDR3 loop spans 15 amino acids. From germline, CDR1 is SGDLS and CDR2 YYNGEE.

The CDR3 reads CSASLGRSYGYTF. CDR3 coding DNA: TGCAGTGCTAGTCTGGGGCGCTCCTATGGCTACACCTTC. The V gene is TRBV20-1, the J gene TRBJ1-2; weak D call: TRBD1 (5 bases). CDR1 and CDR2 from the germline V gene are DFQATT and SNEGSKA (reference sequence). The CDR3 totals 13 residues. Trimming took 3 bases from V and 4 from J, leaving 12 bases between them.

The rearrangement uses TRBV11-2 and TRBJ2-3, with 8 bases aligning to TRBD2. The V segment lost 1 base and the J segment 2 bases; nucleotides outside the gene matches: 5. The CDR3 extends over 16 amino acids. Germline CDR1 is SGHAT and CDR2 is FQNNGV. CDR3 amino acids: CASSLVERGTTDTQYF. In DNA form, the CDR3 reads TGTGCCAGCAGCTTAGTCGAGCGGGGGACCACAGATACGCAGTATTTT.

CDR3 region: CASSPRGASLYGYTF. CDR3 bases: TGTGCCAGCAGCCCCCGCGGGGCTAGTTTATATGGCTACACCTTC. The chain recombines TRBV3-1 (or the pseudogene TRBV3-2) with TRBJ1-2; D perhaps matches TRBD1 (5 bases). This CDR3 has 15 residues. Germline V gene sequence: CDR1 LGHDT, CDR2 YNNKEL (reference sequence). V lost 4 bases to trimming and J lost 5 bases, with 17 bases between them.

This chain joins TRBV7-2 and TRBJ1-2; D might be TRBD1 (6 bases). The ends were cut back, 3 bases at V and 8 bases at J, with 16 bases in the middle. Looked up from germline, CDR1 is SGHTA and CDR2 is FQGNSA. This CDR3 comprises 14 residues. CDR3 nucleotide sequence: TGTGCCAGCAGCTTTGGGGGCTGGGCCTCGGGCTACACCTTC. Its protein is CASSFGGWASGYTF.

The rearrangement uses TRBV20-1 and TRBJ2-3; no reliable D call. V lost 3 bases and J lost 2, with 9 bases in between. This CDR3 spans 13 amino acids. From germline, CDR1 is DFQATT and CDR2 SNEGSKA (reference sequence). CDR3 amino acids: CSASADNTDTQYF. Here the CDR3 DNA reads TGCAGTGCTAGTGCAGACAACACAGATACGCAGTATTTT.

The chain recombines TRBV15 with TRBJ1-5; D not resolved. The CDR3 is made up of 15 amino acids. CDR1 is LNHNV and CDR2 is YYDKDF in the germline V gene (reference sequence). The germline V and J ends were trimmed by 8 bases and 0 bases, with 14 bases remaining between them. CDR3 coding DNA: TGTGCCACCGATCCGGGGTTCTCTAGCAATCAGCCCCAGCATTTT. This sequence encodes CATDPGFSSNQPQHF.